This T cell receptor beta chain was identified during a study of shared clonotypes between healthy human individuals. Overall study findings and caveats: Clonotype sharing levels among donors were expected to vary with sequencing depth.

CDR1 and CDR2 (germline): SGHVS, FQNEAQ. The trim removed 1 base at V and 2 bases at J, leaving 4 bases unmatched. This CDR3 comprises 16 residues. Clones were read by immunoSEQ multiplex PCR, and TCRdb kept only the in-frame ones, dropping some. Counted here are more than 1,200,000 clones, about 98.5% occurring once; the ten biggest clones make up around 0.38%. A word on this clone: Antigen unknown.

V gene TRBV7-8 combines with J gene TRBJ2-7; 11 bases match TRBD2. This receptor was identified in a man aged 25 to 40 in good health. Sequenced: naive CD4+ T cells sorted from blood. Documented subset: CD45RA+ positively selected. The CDR3 loop reads CASSLGGTSGAYEQYF. CDR3 bases: TGTGCCAGCAGCTTAGGGGGGACTAGCGGTGCCTACGAGCAGTACTTC. The whole variable domain, filled in from reference TRBV7-8 and TRBJ2-7, reads GAGVSQSPRYKVAKRGQDVALRCDPISGHVSLFWYQQALGQGPEFLTYFQNEAQLDKSGLPSDRFFAERPEGSVSTLKIQRTQQEDSAVYLCASSLGGTSGAYEQYFGPGTRLTVT.